This T cell receptor (beta chain) is drawn from a study of response to subunit inactivated influenza vaccine. TCRdb processed the RT-PCR reads anew with MiXCR; each CDR3 protein has one entry. The sample lists 650,000 to 850,000 distinct CDR3 sequences, approximately 15% occurring once. General study points: Each seasonal influenza vaccination, the authors suggested, recruits few new T cells.

The CDR3 loop spans 16 amino acids. This clonotype was seen a handful of times. Its matching antigen is unknown. Sample: PBMCs from blood, taken around two weeks before vaccination. The sequence was obtained from a man in his fifties who received an inactivated influenza vaccine. The rearrangement uses TRBV1 and TRBJ2-7; the listed D gene, TRBD1, was not tested against the DNA. TRBV1 is a known pseudogene. As DNA, the CDR3 is TGCACCAGCAGCCTAGACGGACAGGGTGGTTCCTACGAGCAGTACTTC. Residues: CTSSLDGQGGSYEQYF.